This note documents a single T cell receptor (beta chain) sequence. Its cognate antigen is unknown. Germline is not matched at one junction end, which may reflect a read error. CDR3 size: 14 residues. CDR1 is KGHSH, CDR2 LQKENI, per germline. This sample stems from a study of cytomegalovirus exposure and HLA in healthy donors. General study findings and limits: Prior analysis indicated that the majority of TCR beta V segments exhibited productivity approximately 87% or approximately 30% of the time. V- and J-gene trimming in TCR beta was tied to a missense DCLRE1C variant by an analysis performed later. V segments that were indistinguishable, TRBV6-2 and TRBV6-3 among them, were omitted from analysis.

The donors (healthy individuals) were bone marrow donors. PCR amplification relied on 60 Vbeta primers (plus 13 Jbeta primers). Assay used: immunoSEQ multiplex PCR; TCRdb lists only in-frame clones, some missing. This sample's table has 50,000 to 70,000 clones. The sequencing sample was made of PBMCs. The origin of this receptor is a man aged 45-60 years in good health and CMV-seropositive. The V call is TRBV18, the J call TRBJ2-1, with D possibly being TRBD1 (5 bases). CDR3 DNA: TGTGCCAGCTCGTGGACAAGCTCCGACAATGAGCAGTTCTTC. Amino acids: CASSWTSSDNEQFF.